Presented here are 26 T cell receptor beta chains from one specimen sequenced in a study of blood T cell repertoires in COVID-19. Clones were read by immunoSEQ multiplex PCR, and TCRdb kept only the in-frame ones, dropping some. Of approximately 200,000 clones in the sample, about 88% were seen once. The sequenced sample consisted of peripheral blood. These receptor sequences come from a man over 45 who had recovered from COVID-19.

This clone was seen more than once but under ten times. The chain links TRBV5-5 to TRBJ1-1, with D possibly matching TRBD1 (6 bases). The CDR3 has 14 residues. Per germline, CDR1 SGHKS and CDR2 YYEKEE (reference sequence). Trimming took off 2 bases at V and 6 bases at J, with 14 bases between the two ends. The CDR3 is CASSLAAGESEAFF. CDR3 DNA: TGTGCCAGCAGCTTAGCCGCAGGGGAGTCTGAAGCTTTCTTT.

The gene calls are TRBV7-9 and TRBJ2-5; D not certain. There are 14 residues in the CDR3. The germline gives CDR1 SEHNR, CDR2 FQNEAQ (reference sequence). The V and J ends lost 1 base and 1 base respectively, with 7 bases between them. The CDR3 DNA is TGTGCCAGCAGCTTAGAGTTTAGCCAAGAGACCCAGTACTTC. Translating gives CASSLEFSQETQYF.

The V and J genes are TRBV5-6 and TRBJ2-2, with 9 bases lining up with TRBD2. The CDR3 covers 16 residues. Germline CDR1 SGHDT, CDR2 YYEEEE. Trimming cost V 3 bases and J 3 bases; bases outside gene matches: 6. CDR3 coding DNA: TGTGCCAGCAGCTATAAGCGGGAGGTGGACACCGGGGAGCTGTTTTTT. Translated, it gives CASSYKREVDTGELFF.

The DNA for the CDR3 is TGTGCCAGCAGCGGAGGGATGCGGGGCACCTCCGAGCAGTACTTC. Its translation: CASSGGMRGTSEQYF. V gene TRBV5-6 combines with J gene TRBJ2-7; D is perhaps TRBD2 (6 bases). Trimming stripped 4 bases from V and 6 bases from J, with 20 bases between. The CDR3 spans 15 residues. The germline CDR1 and CDR2 sequences are SGHDT and YYEEEE.

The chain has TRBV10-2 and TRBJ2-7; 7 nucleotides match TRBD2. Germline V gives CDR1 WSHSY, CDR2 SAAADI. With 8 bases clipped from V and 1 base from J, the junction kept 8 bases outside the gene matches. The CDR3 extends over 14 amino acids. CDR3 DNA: TGCGCCAGCTCGGGAGGCCTAGCATCCTACGAGCAGTACTTC. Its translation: CASSGGLASYEQYF.

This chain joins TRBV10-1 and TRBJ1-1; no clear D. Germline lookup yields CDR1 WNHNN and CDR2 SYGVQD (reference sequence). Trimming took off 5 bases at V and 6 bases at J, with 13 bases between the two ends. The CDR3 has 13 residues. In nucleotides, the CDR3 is TGCGCCAGCAGTAGGTCCAGGTCAGCTGAAGCTTTCTTT. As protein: CASSRSRSAEAFF.

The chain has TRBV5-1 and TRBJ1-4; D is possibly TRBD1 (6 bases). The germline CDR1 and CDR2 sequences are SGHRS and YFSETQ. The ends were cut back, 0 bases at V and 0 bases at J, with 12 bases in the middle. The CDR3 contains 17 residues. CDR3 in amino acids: CASSLAGDKATNEKLFF. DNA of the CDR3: TGCGCCAGCAGCTTGGCCGGGGACAAGGCAACTAATGAAAAACTGTTTTTT.

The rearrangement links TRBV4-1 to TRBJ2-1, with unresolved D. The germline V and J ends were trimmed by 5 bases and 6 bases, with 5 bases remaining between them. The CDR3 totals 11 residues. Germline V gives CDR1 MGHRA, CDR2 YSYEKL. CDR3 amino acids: CASSFLNEQFF. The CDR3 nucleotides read TGCGCCAGCAGCTTTCTCAATGAGCAGTTCTTC.

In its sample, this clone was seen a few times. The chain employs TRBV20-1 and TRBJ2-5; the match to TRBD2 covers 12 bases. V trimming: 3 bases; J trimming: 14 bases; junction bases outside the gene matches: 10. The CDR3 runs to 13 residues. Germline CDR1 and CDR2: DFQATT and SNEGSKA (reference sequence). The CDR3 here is CSASIPSGRAPYF. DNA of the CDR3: TGCAGTGCTAGTATTCCTAGCGGGAGGGCCCCCTACTTC.

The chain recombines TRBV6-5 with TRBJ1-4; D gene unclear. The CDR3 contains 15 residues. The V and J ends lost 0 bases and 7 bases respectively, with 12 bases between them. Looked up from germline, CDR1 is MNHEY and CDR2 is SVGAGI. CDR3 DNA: TGTGCCAGCAGTTACTCGGAGGGCGCTAGTGAAAAACTGTTTTTT. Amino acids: CASSYSEGASEKLFF.

In DNA form, the CDR3 reads TGTGCCAGCAGTTACCCCGGGGGGCCCCCAACCTACGAGCAGTACTTC. Translating gives CASSYPGGPPTYEQYF. This rearrangement joins TRBV6-7 to TRBJ2-7, with a tentative D call TRBD2 (7 bases). TRBV6-7 counts as an open reading frame of uncertain function. Between the trimmed V and J ends, which lost 2 bases and 2 bases, there was a span of 16 bases. The CDR3 consists of 16 residues.

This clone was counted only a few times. CDR3 DNA sequence: TGTGCCAGCAGGGAAGGGACTAGCGGGGCCTACGAGCAGTACTTC. It codes for CASREGTSGAYEQYF. The chain has TRBV5-4 and TRBJ2-7, with 13 bases matching TRBD2. Germline CDR1 and CDR2: SGHNT and YYREEE (reference sequence). Unmatched junction bases numbered 4, after V lost 5 bases and J lost 2 bases. This CDR3 contains 15 residues.

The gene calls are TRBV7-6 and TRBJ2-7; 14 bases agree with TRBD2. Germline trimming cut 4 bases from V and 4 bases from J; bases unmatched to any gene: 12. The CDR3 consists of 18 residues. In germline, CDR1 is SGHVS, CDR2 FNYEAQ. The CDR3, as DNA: TGTGCCAGCAGCTCCTCACGATTTGGGACTAGCGGGAGATACGAGCAGTACTTC. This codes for CASSSSRFGTSGRYEQYF. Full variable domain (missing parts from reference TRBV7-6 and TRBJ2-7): GAGVSQSPRYKVTKRGQDVALRCDPISGHVSLYWYRQALGQGPEFLTYFNYEAQQDKSGLPNDRFSAERPEGSISTLTIQRTEQRDSAMYRCASSSSRFGTSGRYEQYFGPGTRLTVT.

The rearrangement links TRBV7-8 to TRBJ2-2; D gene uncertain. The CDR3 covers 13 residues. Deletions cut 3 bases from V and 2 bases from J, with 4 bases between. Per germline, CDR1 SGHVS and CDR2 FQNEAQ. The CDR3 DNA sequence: TGTGCCAGCAGCTTCCTAAACACCGGGGAGCTGTTTTTT. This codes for CASSFLNTGELFF.

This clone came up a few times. The CDR3 nucleotides are TGCGCCAGCAGCCCGACAGGGCTAAAAGAGACCCAGTACTTC. Encoded protein: CASSPTGLKETQYF. The chain uses TRBV4-1 and TRBJ2-5, with 7 bases aligning to TRBD1. The V gene's germline CDR1 is MGHRA and CDR2 YSYEKL. J was trimmed by 3 bases and V by 4 bases; bases with no gene match: 5. This CDR3 spans 14 amino acids.

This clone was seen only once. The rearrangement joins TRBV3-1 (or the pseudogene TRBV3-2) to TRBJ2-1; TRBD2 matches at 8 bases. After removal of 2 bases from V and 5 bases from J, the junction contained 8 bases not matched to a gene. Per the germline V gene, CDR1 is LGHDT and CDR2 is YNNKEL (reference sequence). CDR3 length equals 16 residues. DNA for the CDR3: TGTGCCAGCAGCCAATTATACGTTAGCGGGAACAATGAGCAGTTCTTC. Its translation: CASSQLYVSGNNEQFF.

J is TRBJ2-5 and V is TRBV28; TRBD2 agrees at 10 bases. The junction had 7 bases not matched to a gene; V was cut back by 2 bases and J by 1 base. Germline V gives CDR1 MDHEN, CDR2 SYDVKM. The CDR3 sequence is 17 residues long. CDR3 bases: TGTGCCAGCAGTTTACCCTCTAGCGGGGGATCCCAAGAGACCCAGTACTTC. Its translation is CASSLPSSGGSQETQYF.

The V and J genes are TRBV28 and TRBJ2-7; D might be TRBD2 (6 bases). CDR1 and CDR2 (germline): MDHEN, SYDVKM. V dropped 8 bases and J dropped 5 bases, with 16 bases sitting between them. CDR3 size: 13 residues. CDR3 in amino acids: CASGPRRANEQYF. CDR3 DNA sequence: TGTGCCAGCGGCCCTCGGAGGGCCAACGAGCAGTACTTC.

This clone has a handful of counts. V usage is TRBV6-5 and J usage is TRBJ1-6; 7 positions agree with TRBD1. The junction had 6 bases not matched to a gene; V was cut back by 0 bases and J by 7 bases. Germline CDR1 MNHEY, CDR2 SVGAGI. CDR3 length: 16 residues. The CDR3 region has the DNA TGTGCCAGCAGTTACTCCCGGACAGGAGGGAATTCACCCCTCCACTTT. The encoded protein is CASSYSRTGGNSPLHF.

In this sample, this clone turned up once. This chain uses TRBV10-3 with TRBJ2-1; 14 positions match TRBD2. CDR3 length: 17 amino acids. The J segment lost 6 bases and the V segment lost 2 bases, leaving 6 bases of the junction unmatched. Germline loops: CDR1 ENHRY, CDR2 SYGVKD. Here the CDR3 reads CAISEPPTSGRANEQFF. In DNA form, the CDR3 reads TGTGCCATCAGTGAGCCGCCGACTAGCGGGAGGGCCAATGAGCAGTTCTTC.

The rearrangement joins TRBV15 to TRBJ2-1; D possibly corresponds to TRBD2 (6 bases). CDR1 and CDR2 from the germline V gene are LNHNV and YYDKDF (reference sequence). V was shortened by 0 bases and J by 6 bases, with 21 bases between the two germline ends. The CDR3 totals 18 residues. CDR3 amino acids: CATSRDLLAGRKANEQFF. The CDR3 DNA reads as TGTGCCACCAGCAGAGATCTGTTGGCGGGGCGGAAGGCCAATGAGCAGTTCTTC.

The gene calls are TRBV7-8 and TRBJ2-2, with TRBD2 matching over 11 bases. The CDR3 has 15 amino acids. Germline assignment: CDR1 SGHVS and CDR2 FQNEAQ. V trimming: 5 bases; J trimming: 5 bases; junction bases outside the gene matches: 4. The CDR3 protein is CASSRTSGSTGELFF. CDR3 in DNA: TGTGCCAGCAGCCGAACTAGCGGGAGTACCGGGGAGCTGTTTTTT.

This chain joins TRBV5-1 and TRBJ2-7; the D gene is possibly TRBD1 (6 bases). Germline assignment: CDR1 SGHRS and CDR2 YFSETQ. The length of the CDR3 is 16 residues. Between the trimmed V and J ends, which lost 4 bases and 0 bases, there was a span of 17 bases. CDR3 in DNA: TGCGCCAGCAGCCAAATAGGACAGACGAGCTCCTACGAGCAGTACTTC. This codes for CASSQIGQTSSYEQYF.

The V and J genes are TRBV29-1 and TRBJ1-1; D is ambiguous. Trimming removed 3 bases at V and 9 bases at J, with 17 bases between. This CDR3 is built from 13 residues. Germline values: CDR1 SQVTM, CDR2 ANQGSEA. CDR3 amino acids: CSVENDSAGKAFF. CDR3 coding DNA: TGCAGCGTTGAGAACGACTCAGCGGGGAAAGCTTTCTTT.

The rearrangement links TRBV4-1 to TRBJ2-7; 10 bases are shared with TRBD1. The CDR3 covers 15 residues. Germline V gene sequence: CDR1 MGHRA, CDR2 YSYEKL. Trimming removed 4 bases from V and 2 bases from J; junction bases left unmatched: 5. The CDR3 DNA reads TGCGCCAGCAGCCTACCGGGACAGGGGACCTACGAGCAGTACTTC. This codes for CASSLPGQGTYEQYF.

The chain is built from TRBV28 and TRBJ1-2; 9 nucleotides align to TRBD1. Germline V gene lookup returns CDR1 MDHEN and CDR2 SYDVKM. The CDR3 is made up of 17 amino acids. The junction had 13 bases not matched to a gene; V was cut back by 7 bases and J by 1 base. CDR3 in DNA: TGTGCCAGCACCGGTCCCGGGACAGGGTTAAGTAACTATGGCTACACCTTC. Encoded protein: CASTGPGTGLSNYGYTF.